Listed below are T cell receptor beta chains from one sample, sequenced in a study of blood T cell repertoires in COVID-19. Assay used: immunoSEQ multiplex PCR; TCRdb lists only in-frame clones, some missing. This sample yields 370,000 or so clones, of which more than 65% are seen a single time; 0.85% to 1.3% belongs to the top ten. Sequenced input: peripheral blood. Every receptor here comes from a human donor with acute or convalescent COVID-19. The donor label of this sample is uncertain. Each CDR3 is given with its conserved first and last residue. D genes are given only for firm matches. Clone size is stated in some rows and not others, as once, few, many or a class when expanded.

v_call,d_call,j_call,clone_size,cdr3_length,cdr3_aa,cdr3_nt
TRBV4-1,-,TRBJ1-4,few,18,CASSQGGQGQRRFEKLFF,TGCGCCAGCAGCCAAGGCGGGCAGGGGCAGCGGCGGTTCGAAAAACTGTTTTTT
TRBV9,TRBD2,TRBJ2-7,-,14,CASSVLGGPSEQYF,TGTGCCAGCAGCGTATTGGGAGGGCCCTCGGAGCAGTACTTC
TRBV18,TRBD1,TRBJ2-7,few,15,CASSPGTGSLGEQYF,TGTGCCAGCTCACCCGGGACAGGGTCACTGGGCGAGCAGTACTTC
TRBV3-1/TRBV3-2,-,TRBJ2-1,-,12,CASSRRDFRLFF,TGTGCCAGCAGCCGGCGGGACTTTAGGCTGTTCTTC
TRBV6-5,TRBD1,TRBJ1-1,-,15,CASSQGQGLRTEAFF,TGTGCCAGCAGTCAGGGACAGGGGTTGAGGACTGAAGCTTTCTTT
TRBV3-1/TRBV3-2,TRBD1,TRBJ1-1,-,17,CASRHYGTGIENTEAFF,TGTGCCAGCAGACACTACGGGACAGGGATTGAAAACACTGAAGCTTTCTTT
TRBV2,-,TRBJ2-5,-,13,CASSRQGGGSQYF,TGTGCCAGCAGTCGACAGGGAGGAGGGTCCCAGTACTTC
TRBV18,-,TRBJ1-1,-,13,CASSRGGTTEAFF,TGTGCCAGCTCACGGGGAGGGACCACTGAAGCTTTCTTT
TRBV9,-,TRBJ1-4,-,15,CASGAGDRTNEKLFF,TGTGCCAGCGGGGCAGGGGATCGGACTAATGAAAAACTGTTTTTT
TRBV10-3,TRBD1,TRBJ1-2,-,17,CAISDSTGARANYGYTF,TGTGCCATCAGTGACTCGACAGGGGCCCGAGCTAACTATGGCTACACCTTC
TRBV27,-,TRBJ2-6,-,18,CASSIRDTSASGANVLTF,TGTGCCAGCAGCATACGGGACACCTCCGCTTCGGGGGCCAACGTCCTGACTTTC
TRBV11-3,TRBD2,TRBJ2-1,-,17,CASSLAGTSGGRNEQFF,TGTGCCAGCAGCTTAGCGGGGACTAGCGGGGGCCGGAATGAGCAGTTCTTC
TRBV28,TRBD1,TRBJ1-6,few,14,CASSPGGRNSPLHF,TGTGCCAGCAGTCCAGGGGGCCGTAATTCACCCCTCCACTTT
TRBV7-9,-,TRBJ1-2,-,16,CASSLGLAAPFYGYTF,TGTGCCAGCAGCTTGGGCTTGGCAGCTCCTTTCTATGGCTACACCTTC
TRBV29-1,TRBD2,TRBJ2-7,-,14,CSVEGSGGFHEQYF,TGCAGCGTTGAAGGTAGCGGGGGGTTCCACGAGCAGTACTTC
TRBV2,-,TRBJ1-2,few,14,CASGFQGPNYGYTF,TGTGCCAGCGGGTTCCAGGGTCCTAACTATGGCTACACCTTC
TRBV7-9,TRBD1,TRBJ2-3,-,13,CASSLTGVDTQYF,TGTGCCAGCAGCCTAACAGGGGTAGATACGCAGTATTTT
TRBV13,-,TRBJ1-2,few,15,CASSLRGALNYGYTF,TGTGCCAGCAGCTTACGGGGGGCGCTGAACTATGGCTACACCTTC
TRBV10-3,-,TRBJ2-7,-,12,CASGDGPYEQYF,TGTGCCTCAGGGGACGGACCCTACGAGCAGTACTTC
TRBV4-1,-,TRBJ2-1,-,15,CASSQGGRAYNEQFF,TGCGCCAGCAGCCAAGGAGGGAGAGCCTACAATGAGCAGTTCTTC
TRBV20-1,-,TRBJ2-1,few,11,CSAQRSSGQFF,TGCAGTGCCCAGCGGTCGTCAGGGCAGTTCTTC
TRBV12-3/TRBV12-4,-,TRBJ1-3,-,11,CASTLRGGLYF,TGTGCCAGCACTCTCCGGGGAGGCTTATATTTT
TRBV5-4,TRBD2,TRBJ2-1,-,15,CASSLGSGAYNEQFF,TGTGCCAGCAGCTTGGGTAGCGGGGCCTACAATGAGCAGTTCTTC
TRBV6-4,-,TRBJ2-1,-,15,CASSLASTDYNEQFF,TGTGCCAGCAGTCTAGCCTCGACCGATTACAATGAGCAGTTCTTC
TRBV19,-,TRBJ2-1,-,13,CASSIPPYNEQFF,TGTGCCAGTAGTATCCCCCCTTACAATGAGCAGTTCTTC
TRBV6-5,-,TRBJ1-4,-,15,CASSHHSEINEKLFF,TGTGCCAGCAGCCACCATTCGGAGATTAATGAAAAACTGTTTTTT
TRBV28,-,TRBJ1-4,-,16,CASSPFQGERREKLFF,TGTGCCAGCAGTCCCTTTCAAGGGGAAAGGCGCGAAAAACTGTTTTTT
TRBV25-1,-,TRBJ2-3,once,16,CASIGWGTWTADTQYF,TGTGCCAGCATCGGATGGGGGACTTGGACTGCAGATACGCAGTATTTT
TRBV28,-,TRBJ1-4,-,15,CASSQDRSYNEKLFF,TGTGCCAGCAGTCAGGACAGAAGCTATAATGAAAAACTGTTTTTT
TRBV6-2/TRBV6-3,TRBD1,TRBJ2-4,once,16,CASSRQGAQAKNIQYF,TGTGCCAGCAGTCGGCAGGGGGCCCAAGCCAAAAACATTCAGTACTTC
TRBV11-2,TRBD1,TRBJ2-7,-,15,CASRASLGQPYEQYF,TGTGCCAGCAGGGCCTCCCTGGGACAGCCGTACGAGCAGTACTTC
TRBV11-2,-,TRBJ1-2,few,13,CASSEDRTYGYTF,TGTGCCAGCAGCGAAGACAGGACCTATGGCTACACCTTC
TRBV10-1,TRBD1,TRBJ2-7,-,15,CASSAGTGSSYEQYF,TGCGCCAGCAGTGCCGGGACAGGAAGCTCCTACGAGCAGTACTTC
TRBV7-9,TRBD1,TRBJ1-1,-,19,CASRRQGAIVGAKNTEAFF,TGTGCCAGCAGGCGACAGGGGGCGATTGTCGGGGCCAAGAACACTGAAGCTTTCTTT
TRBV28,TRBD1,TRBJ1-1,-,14,CASSLIQGATEAFF,TGTGCCAGCAGTTTGATTCAGGGGGCCACTGAAGCTTTCTTT
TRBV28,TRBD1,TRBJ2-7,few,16,CASSLSGQGGAGEQYF,TGTGCCAGCAGTTTATCCGGACAGGGTGGGGCCGGCGAGCAGTACTTC
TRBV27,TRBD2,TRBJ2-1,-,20,CASSPYKVLAQVGSYNEQFF,TGTGCCAGCAGTCCGTACAAAGTACTAGCGCAGGTGGGCTCCTACAATGAGCAGTTCTTC
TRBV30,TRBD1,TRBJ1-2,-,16,CAWSVQGRQGALGYTF,TGTGCCTGGAGTGTACAGGGTCGGCAGGGGGCGCTTGGCTACACCTTC
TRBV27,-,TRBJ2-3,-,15,CASSLAGPTTDTQYF,TGTGCCAGCAGTTTGGCGGGGCCTACCACAGATACGCAGTATTTT
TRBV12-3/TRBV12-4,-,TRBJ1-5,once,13,CASSLGGGQPQHF,TGTGCCAGCAGTTTAGGGGGGGGGCAGCCCCAGCATTTT
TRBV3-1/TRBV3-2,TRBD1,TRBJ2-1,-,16,CASNSRGQSSYNEQFF,TGTGCCAGCAATTCCAGGGGACAGAGCTCCTACAATGAGCAGTTCTTC
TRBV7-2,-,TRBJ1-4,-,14,CASSLVSPSKKLFF,TGTGCCAGCAGCTTAGTCTCGCCATCTAAAAAACTGTTTTTT
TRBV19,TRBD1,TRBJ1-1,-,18,CASSIVRPGQGLRAEAFF,TGTGCCAGTAGTATAGTCCGACCGGGACAGGGGCTTCGTGCTGAAGCTTTCTTT
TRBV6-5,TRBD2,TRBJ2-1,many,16,CASSYLPTSGRSEQFF,TGTGCCAGCAGTTACCTCCCGACTAGCGGGAGATCGGAGCAGTTCTTC
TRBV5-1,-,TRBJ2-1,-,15,CASSLGGESYNEQFF,TGCGCCAGCAGCTTAGGGGGGGAGTCCTACAATGAGCAGTTCTTC
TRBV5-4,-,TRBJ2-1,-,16,CASSLAAGFSYNEQFF,TGTGCCAGCAGCTTGGCCGCAGGTTTCTCCTACAATGAGCAGTTCTTC
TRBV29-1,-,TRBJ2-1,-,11,CSVEDPGSVFF,TGCAGCGTTGAAGATCCTGGGAGCGTGTTCTTC
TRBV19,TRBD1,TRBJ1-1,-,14,CASSPPYRGTEAFF,TGTGCCAGTAGTCCACCTTACAGGGGCACTGAAGCTTTCTTT
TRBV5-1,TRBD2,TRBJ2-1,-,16,CASSLPGGVAYNEQFF,TGCGCCAGCAGCCTCCCCGGGGGGGTGGCCTACAATGAGCAGTTCTTC
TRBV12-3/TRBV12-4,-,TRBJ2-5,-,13,CASSPQGWETQYF,TGTGCCAGCAGTCCACAGGGATGGGAGACCCAGTACTTC
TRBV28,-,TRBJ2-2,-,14,CASSNRENTGELFF,TGTGCCAGCAGCAACAGGGAAAACACCGGGGAGCTGTTTTTT
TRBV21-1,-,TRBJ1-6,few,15,CASSKVGQGSSPLHF,-
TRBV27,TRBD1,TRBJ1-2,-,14,CASRRTGKDYGYTF,TGTGCCAGCAGGAGGACAGGGAAAGACTATGGCTACACCTTC
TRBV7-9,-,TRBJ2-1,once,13,CASSLRGGYEQFF,TGTGCCAGCAGCTTAAGGGGGGGCTATGAGCAGTTCTTC